Each of the 16 T cell receptor beta chains below was sequenced from the same sample in a study of T cells in Graves' hyperthyroidism and ophthalmopathy. TCR beta CDR3 region amplification was performed from RNA transcripts. When the TCR CDR3 underwent first-round RT-PCR, the HTBI primer set was used. A single record per CDR3 protein comes from TCRdb applying MiXCR to the multiplex PCR reads. The sample holds about 640,000 distinct CDR3 sequences; more than 20% are singletons and the top ten take approximately 30%. What was sequenced was blood. These receptors all stem from a man aged 25-40 years with Graves' ophthalmopathy.

This chain links TRBV7-3 with TRBJ2-7; 8 nucleotides agree with TRBD1. The CDR3 loop spans 13 amino acids. Trimming took 5 bases from V and 6 from J; bases not matched to a gene: 6. The germline V gene has CDR1 SGHTA and CDR2 FQGTGA. CDR3 region: CASSLDRGGEQYF. The DNA for the CDR3 is TGTGCCAGCAGCCTAGACAGGGGCGGCGAGCAGTACTTC.

Ten or more counts support this clonotype. The V gene is TRBV30, the J gene TRBJ1-4, with D possibly matching TRBD1 (6 bases). Germline values: CDR1 GTSNPN, CDR2 SVGIG (reference sequence). This CDR3 contains 16 residues. V lost 0 bases, J lost 6 bases, and 17 bases lay in between. The CDR3 region is CAWSVRAGVEDEKLFF. CDR3 DNA: TGTGCCTGGAGTGTACGGGCAGGGGTTGAAGATGAAAAACTGTTTTTT.

The chain recombines TRBV6-1 with TRBJ1-2; D unclear. Germline values: CDR1 MNHNS, CDR2 SASEGT. The CDR3 sequence is 14 residues long. V was shortened by 4 bases and J by 0 bases, with 9 bases between the two germline ends. CDR3 bases: TGTGCCAGCAGTGTAGAGGTACCTAACTATGGCTACACCTTC. Amino acid sequence: CASSVEVPNYGYTF.

This clonotype was counted only a few times. The genes are TRBV7-9 and TRBJ1-1; D unclear. The CDR3 runs 14 residues. Germline-derived CDR1 and CDR2 are SEHNR and FQNEAQ (reference sequence). V shed 6 bases and J shed 2 bases, with 13 bases lying between them. Here the CDR3 reads CASSRLQLNTEAFF. CDR3 coding DNA: TGTGCCAGCAGTCGGTTACAGCTTAACACTGAAGCTTTCTTT.

The CDR3, as DNA: TGTGCCAGCAGCGCGCCCCTCAGCGGGAGTGGTGGTGAGCAGTTCTTC. Its protein is CASSAPLSGSGGEQFF. The chain has TRBV7-9 and TRBJ2-1; TRBD2 agrees at 8 bases. Germline-derived CDR1 and CDR2 are SEHNR and FQNEAQ (reference sequence). The CDR3 has 16 amino acids. The J segment lost 9 bases and the V segment lost 5 bases, leaving 15 bases of the junction unmatched.

The V call is TRBV29-1, the J call TRBJ1-1; the D is unclear. Per germline, CDR1 SQVTM and CDR2 ANQGSEA. V was shortened by 0 bases and J by 5 bases, with 7 bases between the two germline ends. The CDR3 is 12 amino acids. In DNA form, the CDR3 reads TGCAGCGTTGAAGATCAGGAGACTGAAGCTTTCTTT. As protein: CSVEDQETEAFF.

The rearrangement joins TRBV6-4 to TRBJ1-1, with 7 bases fitting TRBD1. V shed 11 bases and J 3 bases; nucleotides not matched to a gene: 9. This CDR3 is built from 13 residues. From germline, CDR1 is MRHNA and CDR2 SNTAGT. The CDR3 region is CASRDSRYTEAFF. The CDR3 DNA follows: TGTGCCTCACGGGACAGCAGATACACTGAAGCTTTCTTT.

This clonotype has just a few counts. The chain employs TRBV6-9 and TRBJ1-1; the D is unclear. CDR1 and CDR2 (germline): MNHGY, SVAAGI. Trimming removed 4 bases at V and 1 base at J, with 13 bases between. This CDR3 contains 15 residues. The CDR3 DNA follows: TGTGCCAGCAGTTTTCTTGGACGGGGGAACACTGAAGCTTTCTTT. As protein: CASSFLGRGNTEAFF.

The chain uses TRBV10-3 and TRBJ2-3; 9 bases map to TRBD2. The ends lost 8 bases at V and 3 bases at J; junction bases unmatched: 12. The CDR3 sequence is 16 residues long. Germline assignment: CDR1 ENHRY and CDR2 SYGVKD. The CDR3: CAIARTAGGPTDTQYF. CDR3 DNA sequence: TGTGCCATCGCCCGGACGGCGGGAGGGCCTACAGATACGCAGTATTTT.

This chain connects TRBV28 to TRBJ1-1, with a possible D match to TRBD1 (5 bases). Germline CDR1 reads MDHEN; CDR2 reads SYDVKM. The CDR3 runs to 14 residues. Trimming took off 7 bases at V and 5 bases at J, with 17 bases between the two ends. Written as DNA, the CDR3 is TGTGCCAGCACCCCGGGGCGGGGATTGACTGAAGCTTTCTTT. This codes for CASTPGRGLTEAFF.

This clonotype was counted only a few times. The chain couples TRBV11-3 to TRBJ1-5; D perhaps matches TRBD1 (6 bases). The CDR3 is 20 residues long. The germline CDR1 and CDR2 sequences are SGHNT and YENEEA. V was clipped by 3 bases and J by 1 base, with 25 bases between them. The CDR3 spells CASSLADLQGPYISNQPQHF. In DNA form, the CDR3 reads TGTGCCAGCAGCTTGGCCGATCTACAGGGACCCTATATAAGCAATCAGCCCCAGCATTTT.

The chain employs TRBV2 and TRBJ2-1; weak D call: TRBD2 (6 bases). The V gene's germline CDR1 is SNHLY and CDR2 FYNNEI. The CDR3 sequence is 11 residues long. In nucleotides, the CDR3 is TGTGCGTCTGGAGCGGGTGGTGAGCAGTTCTTC. Protein product: CASGAGGEQFF.

This chain connects TRBV4-1 to TRBJ2-5, with D possibly called TRBD1 or TRBD2 (5 bases each). Germline V lookup: CDR1 MGHRA, CDR2 YSYEKL. Trimming cost V 0 bases and J 4 bases, with 12 bases left between them. CDR3 size: 15 residues. CDR3 coding DNA: TGCGCCAGCAGCCAAGAGGGGGTGAGTGGAGAGACCCAGTACTTC. Translation: CASSQEGVSGETQYF.

V is TRBV20-1 and J is TRBJ2-7; TRBD1 agrees at 10 bases. Germline V gene data show CDR1 as DFQATT and CDR2 as SNEGSKA (reference sequence). The trim removed 6 bases at V and 2 bases at J, leaving 7 bases unmatched. CDR3 size: 14 residues. The CDR3 is CSAIRDRGPYEQYF. Written as DNA, the CDR3 is TGCAGTGCAATAAGGGACAGGGGACCCTACGAGCAGTACTTC.

The rearrangement links TRBV6-5 to TRBJ1-2; 7 positions match TRBD1. This CDR3 comprises 14 residues. The V and J ends lost 2 bases and 6 bases, in that order; junction bases with no gene match: 6. In germline, CDR1 is MNHEY, CDR2 SVGAGI. CDR3 DNA: TGTGCCAGCAGTTACGAAAGGGGGCAGGATGGCTACACCTTC. This encodes CASSYERGQDGYTF.

The V gene is TRBV5-1, the J gene TRBJ1-2, with 7 bases that match TRBD1. CDR3 size: 16 residues. V shed 5 bases and J 8 bases; nucleotides not matched to a gene: 18. CDR1 SGHRS and CDR2 YFSETQ come from the germline V gene. The CDR3, as DNA: TGCGCCAGCAGTGGCCGGGACAGAGGTATCGTGGGGGGCTACACCTTC. This gives the protein CASSGRDRGIVGGYTF. Full variable domain (remainder filled in from reference TRBV5-1 and TRBJ1-2): KAGVTQTPRYLIKTRGQQVTLSCSPISGHRSVSWYQQTPGQGLQFLFEYFSETQRNKGNFPGRFSGRQFSNSRSEMNVSTLELGDSALYLCASSGRDRGIVGGYTFGSGTRLTVV.